These 10 T cell receptor beta chains were sequenced from one sample in a study of T cells in Graves' hyperthyroidism and ophthalmopathy. Amplified regions were TCR beta CDR3 sequences from RNA transcripts. The HTBI primer set was used in a first-round RT-PCR of the TCR CDR3. TCRdb redid the calling of the multiplex PCR reads with MiXCR, one entry per CDR3 protein. The data hold about 740,000 distinct CDR3 sequences, with 12% to 15% observed a single time. The sample consisted of blood. These receptors originate from a woman in her late teens or twenties with Graves' hyperthyroidism.

The V call is TRBV10-2, the J call TRBJ2-7; TRBD2 is a possible D gene (6 bases). The V end was cut by 3 bases, the J end by 4 bases, with 25 bases between. The CDR3 length is 18 residues. CDR1 is WSHSY and CDR2 is SAAADI in the germline V gene. CDR3 in amino acids: CASSENFGGAGRVYEQYF. CDR3 nucleotides: TGCGCCAGCAGTGAAAACTTCGGCGGCGCGGGACGGGTTTACGAGCAGTACTTC.

As regards this clonotype: Given a much more abundant clone one base away, this may be a read error. Without the conserved terminal phenylalanine or tryptophan, this CDR3 likely stems from a read error. V gene TRBV30 combines with J gene TRBJ2-1; 9 bases agree with TRBD1. CDR3 length: 15 amino acids. Germline CDR1 reads GTSNPN; CDR2 reads SVGIG (reference sequence). V gave up 5 bases and J gave up 8 bases; unmatched junction bases: 13. The CDR3 loop is CAWSTGGGVYDEQFS. The CDR3 bases are TGTGCCTGGTCCACAGGGGGCGGCGTATACGATGAGCAGTTCTCC.

A few counts support this clonotype. A much larger clone lies a single base off, so this may be a read error. The V gene is TRBV6-2 or TRBV6-3, the J gene TRBJ2-3; D gene uncertain. The CDR3 length is 11 residues. Trimming left V 10 bases short and J 5 bases short, with 10 bases between. Germline values: CDR1 MNHEY, CDR2 SVGEGT. Here the CDR3 DNA reads TGTGCCAACGGAGTGGGAGATACGCAGTATTTT. It yields the protein CANGVGDTQYF.

Concerning this clonotype itself: A read error is possible here, since a much larger clone lies one base away. The chain joins TRBV9 to TRBJ2-1; no firm D call. The CDR3 length is 16 residues. The V and J ends lost 0 bases and 0 bases respectively, with 10 bases between them. Germline V gene data show CDR1 as SGDLS and CDR2 as YYNGEE. The CDR3 DNA reads TGTGCCAGCAGCGTAGGGATAGGGATCTCCTACAATGAGCAGTTCTTC. This sequence encodes CASSVGIGISYNEQFF.

This clonotype was seen ten or more times. The chain joins TRBV6-1 to TRBJ2-3, with a tentative D call TRBD1 (5 bases). This CDR3 is 15 amino acids long. Trimming took off 6 bases at V and 4 bases at J, with 17 bases between the two ends. Germline values: CDR1 MNHNS, CDR2 SASEGT. The CDR3 DNA is TGTGCCAGCAGGACCCTTAGGGCAGGGTCAGATACGCAGTATTTT. This translates into CASRTLRAGSDTQYF.

This clonotype was observed a handful of times. A much more abundant neighbour one base away suggests this may be a read error. J is TRBJ2-5 and V is TRBV24-1, with TRBD2 as a possible D gene (6 bases). From germline, CDR1 is KGHDR and CDR2 SFDVKD. There are 15 residues in the CDR3. CDR3 in DNA: TGTGTCACCAGTGATCCCACAGGAGCGGGCGAGACCCAGTACTTC. It codes for CVTSDPTGAGETQYF.

The chain is built from TRBV20-1 and TRBJ2-5; 7 nucleotides match TRBD1. CDR1 is DFQATT and CDR2 is SNEGSKA in the germline V gene (reference sequence). The trim removed 3 bases at V and 7 bases at J, leaving 14 bases unmatched. The CDR3 length is 15 residues. Written as DNA, the CDR3 is TGCAGTGCTAGGGGACCTAGACAGGGTTGGGTGACCCAGTACTTC. Its protein product is CSARGPRQGWVTQYF.

This clonotype was detected a few times. The rearrangement uses TRBV28 and TRBJ2-1, with D unclear. The CDR3 length is 15 residues. Trimming removed 2 bases from V and 8 bases from J, with 16 bases in between. The germline CDR1 and CDR2 sequences are MDHEN and SYDVKM. DNA of the CDR3: TGTGCCAGCAGTTTAGGTGGGCCGCTCCGGGATGAGCAGTTCTTC. Protein: CASSLGGPLRDEQFF.

In its sample, this clonotype was seen many times. The chain carries TRBV13 and TRBJ1-6, with D hard to call. CDR1 is PRHDT and CDR2 is FYEKMQ in the germline V gene (reference sequence). This CDR3 region has 15 residues. Trimming took 3 bases from V and 9 from J, leaving 15 bases between them. CDR3 amino acids: CASSFSGRRGSPLHF. The CDR3 coding sequence is TGTGCCAGCAGCTTTAGTGGGAGACGAGGTTCACCCCTCCACTTT. The entire variable domain, with the rest obtained from reference TRBV13 and TRBJ1-6, is as follows: AAGVIQSPRHLIKEKRETATLKCYPIPRHDTVYWYQQGPGQDPQFLISFYEKMQSDKGSIPDRFSAQQFSDYHSELNMSSLELGDSALYFCASSFSGRRGSPLHFGNGTRLTVT.

This clonotype was counted ten times or more. J is TRBJ1-1 and V is TRBV11-3; 11 positions agree with TRBD1. Germline lookup yields CDR1 SGHNT and CDR2 YENEEA. The CDR3 runs 16 residues. Trimming took 4 bases from V and 4 from J; bases not matched to a gene: 8. CDR3 sequence reads: CASSWGQGVSGTEAFF. DNA for the CDR3: TGTGCCAGCAGCTGGGGACAGGGGGTCTCAGGCACTGAAGCTTTCTTT. Full variable domain (rest looked up from reference TRBV11-3 and TRBJ1-1): EAGVVQSPRYKIIEKKQPVAFWCNPISGHNTLYWYLQNLGQGPELLIRYENEEAVDDSQLPKDRFSAERLKGVDSTLKIQPAELGDSAVYLCASSWGQGVSGTEAFFGQGTRLTVV.